These 29 T cell receptor beta chains were sequenced from one sample in a study of cytomegalovirus exposure and HLA in healthy donors. Clones were read by immunoSEQ multiplex PCR, and TCRdb kept only the in-frame ones, dropping some. The table records around 45,000 clones, more than 85% of them present only once. The sequencing sample was made of PBMCs. These receptors were taken from a man between 18 and 35 years old in good health and CMV-seronegative.

V usage is TRBV4-1 and J usage is TRBJ1-5; 8 bases match TRBD1. This CDR3 is built from 17 residues. The ends lost 5 bases at V and 6 bases at J; junction bases unmatched: 15. Germline V lookup: CDR1 MGHRA, CDR2 YSYEKL. The CDR3 coding sequence is TGCGCCAGCAGCGCAATTTTAGGACAGGGAGGAATTCAGCCCCAGCATTTT. It specifies CASSAILGQGGIQPQHF.

This chain connects TRBV27 to TRBJ2-3; D may be TRBD2 (6 bases). CDR3 length: 15 amino acids. Germline lookup yields CDR1 MNHEY and CDR2 SMNVEV (reference sequence). V was clipped by 3 bases and J by 0 bases, with 10 bases between them. CDR3 residues: CASSLRESSTDTQYF. In DNA, the CDR3 is TGTGCCAGCAGTTTGCGGGAATCTAGCACAGATACGCAGTATTTT.

The chain joins TRBV7-2 to TRBJ2-7, with TRBD2 as a possible D gene (5 bases). CDR3 length: 15 amino acids. The germline gives CDR1 SGHTA, CDR2 FQGNSA. Trimming cost V 0 bases and J 4 bases, with 13 bases left between them. The CDR3 bases are TGTGCCAGCAGCTTAGCGCGGGTTCTCGATTACGAGCAGTACTTC. It translates to CASSLARVLDYEQYF.

This clone was picked up one time. The V gene is TRBV2, the J gene TRBJ2-6; TRBD1 matches 9 bases. V lost 6 bases to trimming and J lost 12 bases; unmatched junction nucleotides: 9. This CDR3 contains 14 residues. Germline lookup yields CDR1 SNHLY and CDR2 FYNNEI. CDR3 sequence (DNA): TGTGCCAGCAGCCCGGACAGGGGCCTACCCGTCCTGACTTTC. This sequence encodes CASSPDRGLPVLTF. Drawing the rest from reference TRBV2 and TRBJ2-6, the complete variable domain is EPEVTQTPSHQVTQMGQEVILRCVPISNHLYFYWYRQILGQKVEFLVSFYNNEISEKSEIFDDQFSVERPDGSNFTLKIRSTKLEDSAMYFCASSPDRGLPVLTFGAGSRLTVL.

This chain links TRBV4-2 with TRBJ1-1, with no clear D. V was trimmed by 0 bases and J by 11 bases, leaving 16 bases between them. This CDR3 region has 14 residues. Germline CDR1 is LGHNA and CDR2 is YNFKEQ. The DNA for the CDR3 is TGTGCCAGCAGCCAAGACATCGGAACCCCCGGGGCTTTCTTT. It translates to CASSQDIGTPGAFF.

The chain joins TRBV7-2 to TRBJ1-2; D is possibly TRBD1 (6 bases). The V end lost 5 bases, the J end lost 8 bases, and 15 bases lay between the germline ends. The CDR3 sequence is 13 residues long. Germline-derived CDR1 and CDR2 are SGHTA and FQGNSA. The CDR3 DNA reads as TGTGCCAGCAGCATACAGGGTTTAGGAGGCTACACCTTC. It codes for CASSIQGLGGYTF.

This chain links TRBV4-1 with TRBJ1-3, with D possibly matching TRBD1 (5 bases). There are 20 residues in the CDR3. Per germline, CDR1 MGHRA and CDR2 YSYEKL. V was shortened by 1 base and J by 0 bases, with 22 bases between the two germline ends. The CDR3 reads CASSQGNTWGGTSSGNTIYF. DNA of the CDR3: TGCGCCAGCAGCCAAGGGAACACTTGGGGAGGGACTAGCTCTGGAAACACCATATATTTT.

The chain is built from TRBV4-1 and TRBJ2-7, with 9 nucleotides matching TRBD1. Germline CDR1 and CDR2: MGHRA and YSYEKL. The V and J ends lost 5 bases and 4 bases, in that order; junction bases with no gene match: 3. This CDR3 is 13 amino acids long. CDR3 sequence (DNA): TGCGCCAGCAGCGACAGGGGGGGGTACGAGCAGTACTTC. Translating it yields CASSDRGGYEQYF.

The chain employs TRBV5-1 and TRBJ1-1; TRBD1 matches at 8 bases. Germline trimming cut 4 bases from V and 0 bases from J; bases unmatched to any gene: 8. The germline gives CDR1 SGHRS, CDR2 YFSETQ. The length of the CDR3 is 16 residues. The CDR3 reads CASSLGQGGLNTEAFF. The CDR3 nucleotides read TGCGCCAGCAGCCTAGGACAGGGCGGGTTGAACACTGAAGCTTTCTTT.

The rearrangement joins TRBV19 to TRBJ1-6; no clear D gene. The CDR3 consists of 17 residues. CDR1 and CDR2 from the germline V gene are LNHDA and SQIVND (reference sequence). The germline V and J ends were trimmed by 0 bases and 7 bases, with 16 bases remaining between them. The DNA for the CDR3 is TGTGCCAGTAGTATAGAAGTAATCCCTGCGGGAAATTCACCCCTCCACTTT. Protein product: CASSIEVIPAGNSPLHF.

V usage is TRBV5-1 and J usage is TRBJ2-5; no clear D. Germline lookup yields CDR1 SGHRS and CDR2 YFSETQ. V lost 0 bases and J lost 2, with 5 bases in between. The CDR3 sequence is 13 residues long. Written as DNA, the CDR3 is TGCGCCAGCAGCTTGGACAGACAAGAGACCCAGTACTTC. Protein product: CASSLDRQETQYF.

The rearrangement links TRBV5-6 to TRBJ1-2, with 8 bases that match TRBD1. The V segment lost 2 bases and the J segment 4 bases; nucleotides outside the gene matches: 7. Germline V gene data show CDR1 as SGHDT and CDR2 as YYEEEE. CDR3 size: 15 residues. The CDR3 here is CASSFGTGSPYGYTF. CDR3 bases: TGTGCCAGCAGCTTCGGGACAGGATCGCCCTATGGCTACACCTTC.

The V and J genes are TRBV19 and TRBJ2-1; TRBD2 matches 16 bases. The CDR3 runs 20 residues. J was trimmed by 0 bases and V by 4 bases; bases with no gene match: 9. Germline V gives CDR1 LNHDA, CDR2 SQIVND (reference sequence). The CDR3 region has the DNA TGTGCCAGTAGTAGAAAGGGACTAGCGGGAGGGGTACTCTCCTACAATGAGCAGTTCTTC. Amino acid sequence: CASSRKGLAGGVLSYNEQFF. Full variable domain (missing parts from reference TRBV19 and TRBJ2-1): DGGITQSPKYLFRKEGQNVTLSCEQNLNHDAMYWYRQDPGQGLRLIYYSQIVNDFQKGDIAEGYSVSREKKESFPLTVTSAQKNPTAFYLCASSRKGLAGGVLSYNEQFFGPGTRLTVL.

The chain carries TRBV2 and TRBJ1-4; D is possibly TRBD1 (6 bases). With 4 bases removed from V and 0 bases from J, the gap between germline ends came to 12 bases. CDR3 length: 16 residues. Germline loops: CDR1 SNHLY, CDR2 FYNNEI. The CDR3 reads CASSATSGATNEKLFF. In DNA, the CDR3 is TGTGCCAGCAGTGCCACCTCAGGGGCAACTAATGAAAAACTGTTTTTT. Variable domain in full (rest from reference TRBV2 and TRBJ1-4): EPEVTQTPSHQVTQMGQEVILRCVPISNHLYFYWYRQILGQKVEFLVSFYNNEISEKSEIFDDQFSVERPDGSNFTLKIRSTKLEDSAMYFCASSATSGATNEKLFFGSGTQLSVL.

The V gene is TRBV29-1, the J gene TRBJ1-2, with D possibly TRBD1 on 6 matching bases. This CDR3 has 12 amino acids. The V gene's germline CDR1 is SQVTM and CDR2 ANQGSEA. V shed 6 bases and J shed 6 bases, with 14 bases lying between them. The CDR3 region has the DNA TGCAGCGTCCAAGATGCAGGGGATGGCTACACCTTC. Translating it yields CSVQDAGDGYTF.

This chain connects TRBV5-4 to TRBJ2-1, with 7 bases that match TRBD2. V was clipped by 4 bases and J by 6 bases; unmatched bases: 10. Germline V gene data show CDR1 as SGHNT and CDR2 as YYREEE (reference sequence). The CDR3 has 15 amino acids. The CDR3 DNA reads as TGTGCCAGCAGCCCCCCCTCCGGCGGGAGCAATGAGCAGTTCTTC. Translation gives CASSPPSGGSNEQFF.

The chain combines TRBV5-1 with TRBJ2-5, with D possibly being TRBD2 (5 bases). CDR1 and CDR2 (germline): SGHRS, YFSETQ. The germline V and J ends were trimmed by 0 bases and 4 bases, with 10 bases remaining between them. This CDR3 contains 14 residues. CDR3 in amino acids: CASSLVTEGETQYF. The CDR3 DNA is TGCGCCAGCAGCTTGGTTACCGAGGGAGAGACCCAGTACTTC.

This clone was recorded only once. The V and J genes are TRBV6-6 and TRBJ2-7; 7 bases line up with TRBD1. The CDR3 totals 14 residues. Per germline, CDR1 MNHNY and CDR2 SVGAGI (reference sequence). The V and J ends lost 10 bases and 3 bases, in that order; junction bases with no gene match: 12. CDR3 DNA: TGTGCCATAAGCACGTCAGGGGGTAACTACGAGCAGTACTTC. This sequence encodes CAISTSGGNYEQYF.

J is TRBJ2-1 and V is TRBV2; 7 bases match TRBD1. Germline V gene sequence: CDR1 SNHLY, CDR2 FYNNEI. This CDR3 region has 12 residues. The trim removed 6 bases at V and 8 bases at J, leaving 4 bases unmatched. CDR3 in DNA: TGTGCCAGCAGGACAGGGTCCCATGAGCAGTTCTTC. Protein product: CASRTGSHEQFF.

The CDR3 sequence is CASEGQGIYEQYF. For the CDR3, the DNA is TGTGCCAGCGAGGGACAGGGAATCTACGAGCAGTACTTC. This chain links TRBV6-1 with TRBJ2-7; TRBD1 matches at 9 bases. J gave up 3 bases and V 8 bases, and 5 bases lay outside the gene matches. Germline V gene lookup returns CDR1 MNHNS and CDR2 SASEGT. The CDR3 extends over 13 amino acids.

The chain's CDR3 is CAISPDKNTGELFF. In nucleotides, the CDR3 is TGTGCCATCAGTCCGGACAAGAACACCGGGGAGCTGTTTTTT. The chain recombines TRBV10-3 with TRBJ2-2, with D possibly TRBD1 on 5 matching bases. Per germline, CDR1 ENHRY and CDR2 SYGVKD. V was cut by 5 bases and J by 1 base, with 8 bases left in between. This CDR3 is 14 amino acids long.

The V call is TRBV9, the J call TRBJ2-7, with 7 nucleotides matching TRBD2. CDR3 length: 14 amino acids. Germline CDR1 and CDR2: SGDLS and YYNGEE. Unmatched junction bases numbered 4, after V lost 3 bases and J lost 1 base. CDR3 protein: CASSEGGGSYEQYF. As DNA, the CDR3 is TGTGCCAGCAGCGAGGGCGGGGGTTCCTACGAGCAGTACTTC.

The chain links TRBV7-9 to TRBJ2-3; 7 bases are a match to TRBD1. V shed 6 bases and J 7 bases; nucleotides not matched to a gene: 10. The CDR3 contains 14 residues. Germline values: CDR1 SEHNR, CDR2 FQNEAQ (reference sequence). The CDR3 reads CASSPDRDPHTQYF. The CDR3 bases are TGTGCCAGCAGTCCTGACAGGGATCCCCATACGCAGTATTTT. Combining the CDR3 with reference TRBV7-9 and TRBJ2-3 gives the whole variable domain DTGVSQNPRHKITKRGQNVTFRCDPISEHNRLYWYRQTLGQGPEFLTYFQNEAQLEKSRLLSDRFSAERPKGSFSTLEIQRTEQGDSAMYLCASSPDRDPHTQYFGPGTRLTVL.

This chain joins TRBV4-1 and TRBJ2-1; 9 bases line up with TRBD2. The V segment lost 0 bases and the J segment 2 bases; nucleotides outside the gene matches: 2. From germline, CDR1 is MGHRA and CDR2 YSYEKL. The CDR3 totals 16 residues. DNA of the CDR3: TGCGCCAGCAGCCAAGATAGCGGGAGAACCTACAATGAGCAGTTCTTC. This translates into CASSQDSGRTYNEQFF.

This chain links TRBV6-5 with TRBJ2-1; TRBD2 matches 14 bases. The CDR3 runs 15 residues. V shed 0 bases and J 10 bases; nucleotides not matched to a gene: 2. Germline loops: CDR1 MNHEY, CDR2 SVGAGI. The CDR3 region has the DNA TGTGCCAGCAGTTACTCGACTAGCGGGAGGGGGGAGCAGTTCTTC. Amino acids: CASSYSTSGRGEQFF.

The J gene is TRBJ2-3, the V gene TRBV7-3; no reliable D call. V lost 4 bases and J 0 bases, leaving 8 bases between the germline ends. Per the germline V gene, CDR1 is SGHTA and CDR2 is FQGTGA. This CDR3 comprises 14 residues. The CDR3 DNA sequence: TGTGCCAGCAGCTCCATGTCCAGCACAGATACGCAGTATTTT. Protein: CASSSMSSTDTQYF.

The chain uses TRBV9 and TRBJ1-2; D gene ambiguous. This CDR3 contains 13 residues. The V and J ends lost 3 bases and 7 bases respectively, with 13 bases between them. CDR1 and CDR2 from the germline V gene are SGDLS and YYNGEE. The CDR3 spells CASSGARGSGYTF. CDR3 in DNA: TGTGCCAGCAGCGGGGCTCGCGGGAGTGGCTACACCTTC.

The V and J genes are TRBV5-1 and TRBJ1-4; TRBD1 matches at 9 bases. Per germline, CDR1 SGHRS and CDR2 YFSETQ. Trimming removed 0 bases from V and 7 bases from J; junction bases left unmatched: 7. CDR3 length equals 16 residues. The CDR3 protein is CASSLAPGTGSEKLFF. The CDR3 bases are TGCGCCAGCAGCTTGGCCCCCGGGACAGGGTCTGAAAAACTGTTTTTT.

The CDR3 DNA reads TGTGCCAGCGGCGACAGCCGCACAGATACGCAGTATTTT. Translation: CASGDSRTDTQYF. The chain is built from TRBV7-3 and TRBJ2-3; TRBD1 is a possible D gene (5 bases). V lost 8 bases, J lost 1 base, and 10 bases lay in between. Germline CDR1 SGHTA, CDR2 FQGTGA. This CDR3 is built from 13 residues.